This T cell receptor beta chain was found in a study of breast tumors, draining lymph nodes, adjacent tissues. Study-wide findings and caveats: Luminal-like breast cancer showed significantly greater tumor-nontumor repertoire similarity than basal-like breast cancer did. Tumor T cell lymph node origin was a supported hypothesis, not proven. Tumors had less TCR diversity than lymph nodes, more than nontumor tissue. Most tumor T cells seemingly derive from lymph node, then expand in tumor.

TCRdb processed the multiplex PCR reads anew with MiXCR; each CDR3 protein has one entry. The table has 11,000 or so distinct CDR3 sequences, 35% to 40% seen once. The sample holds many counts of this clonotype. The antigen is not known. Germline CDR1 is MNHNS and CDR2 is SASEGT. The CDR3 has 14 residues. Trimming left V 8 bases short and J 3 bases short, with 13 bases between. This TCR was recovered from a female donor with breast cancer. Some clones in this sample may be carry-over from other donors' samples. The rearrangement uses TRBV6-1 and TRBJ2-2; a possible D gene is TRBD1 (6 bases). Sequencing was done on a sample of breast tumor tissue. DNA of the CDR3: TGTGCCAGCGGGACAAGGCTGGACACCGGGGAGCTGTTTTTT. It encodes CASGTRLDTGELFF.